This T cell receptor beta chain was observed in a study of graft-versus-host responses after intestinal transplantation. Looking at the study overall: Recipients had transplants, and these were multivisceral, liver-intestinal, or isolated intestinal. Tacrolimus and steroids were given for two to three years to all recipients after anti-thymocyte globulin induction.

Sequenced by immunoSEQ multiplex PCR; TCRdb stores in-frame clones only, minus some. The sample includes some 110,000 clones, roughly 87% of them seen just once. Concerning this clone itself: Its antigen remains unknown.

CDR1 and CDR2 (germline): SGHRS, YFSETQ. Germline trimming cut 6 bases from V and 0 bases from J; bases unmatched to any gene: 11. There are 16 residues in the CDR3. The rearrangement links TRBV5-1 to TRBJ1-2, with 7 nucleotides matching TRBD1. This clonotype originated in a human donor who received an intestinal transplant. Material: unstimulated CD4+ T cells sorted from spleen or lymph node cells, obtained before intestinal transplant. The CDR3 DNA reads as TGCGCCAGCACCAATCAAGCCGGGACAGCTAACTATGGCTACACCTTC. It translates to CASTNQAGTANYGYTF.